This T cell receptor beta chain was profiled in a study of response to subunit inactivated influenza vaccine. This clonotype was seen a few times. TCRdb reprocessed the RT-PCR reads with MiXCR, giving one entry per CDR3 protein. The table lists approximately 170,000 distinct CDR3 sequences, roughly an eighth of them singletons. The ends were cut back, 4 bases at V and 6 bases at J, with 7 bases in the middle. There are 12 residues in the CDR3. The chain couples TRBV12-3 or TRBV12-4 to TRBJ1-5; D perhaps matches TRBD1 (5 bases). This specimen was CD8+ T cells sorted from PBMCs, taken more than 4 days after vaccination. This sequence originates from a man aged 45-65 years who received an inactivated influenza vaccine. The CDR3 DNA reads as TGTGCCAGCAGTTCAGGGTCTCAGCCCCAGCATTTT. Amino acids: CASSSGSQPQHF.